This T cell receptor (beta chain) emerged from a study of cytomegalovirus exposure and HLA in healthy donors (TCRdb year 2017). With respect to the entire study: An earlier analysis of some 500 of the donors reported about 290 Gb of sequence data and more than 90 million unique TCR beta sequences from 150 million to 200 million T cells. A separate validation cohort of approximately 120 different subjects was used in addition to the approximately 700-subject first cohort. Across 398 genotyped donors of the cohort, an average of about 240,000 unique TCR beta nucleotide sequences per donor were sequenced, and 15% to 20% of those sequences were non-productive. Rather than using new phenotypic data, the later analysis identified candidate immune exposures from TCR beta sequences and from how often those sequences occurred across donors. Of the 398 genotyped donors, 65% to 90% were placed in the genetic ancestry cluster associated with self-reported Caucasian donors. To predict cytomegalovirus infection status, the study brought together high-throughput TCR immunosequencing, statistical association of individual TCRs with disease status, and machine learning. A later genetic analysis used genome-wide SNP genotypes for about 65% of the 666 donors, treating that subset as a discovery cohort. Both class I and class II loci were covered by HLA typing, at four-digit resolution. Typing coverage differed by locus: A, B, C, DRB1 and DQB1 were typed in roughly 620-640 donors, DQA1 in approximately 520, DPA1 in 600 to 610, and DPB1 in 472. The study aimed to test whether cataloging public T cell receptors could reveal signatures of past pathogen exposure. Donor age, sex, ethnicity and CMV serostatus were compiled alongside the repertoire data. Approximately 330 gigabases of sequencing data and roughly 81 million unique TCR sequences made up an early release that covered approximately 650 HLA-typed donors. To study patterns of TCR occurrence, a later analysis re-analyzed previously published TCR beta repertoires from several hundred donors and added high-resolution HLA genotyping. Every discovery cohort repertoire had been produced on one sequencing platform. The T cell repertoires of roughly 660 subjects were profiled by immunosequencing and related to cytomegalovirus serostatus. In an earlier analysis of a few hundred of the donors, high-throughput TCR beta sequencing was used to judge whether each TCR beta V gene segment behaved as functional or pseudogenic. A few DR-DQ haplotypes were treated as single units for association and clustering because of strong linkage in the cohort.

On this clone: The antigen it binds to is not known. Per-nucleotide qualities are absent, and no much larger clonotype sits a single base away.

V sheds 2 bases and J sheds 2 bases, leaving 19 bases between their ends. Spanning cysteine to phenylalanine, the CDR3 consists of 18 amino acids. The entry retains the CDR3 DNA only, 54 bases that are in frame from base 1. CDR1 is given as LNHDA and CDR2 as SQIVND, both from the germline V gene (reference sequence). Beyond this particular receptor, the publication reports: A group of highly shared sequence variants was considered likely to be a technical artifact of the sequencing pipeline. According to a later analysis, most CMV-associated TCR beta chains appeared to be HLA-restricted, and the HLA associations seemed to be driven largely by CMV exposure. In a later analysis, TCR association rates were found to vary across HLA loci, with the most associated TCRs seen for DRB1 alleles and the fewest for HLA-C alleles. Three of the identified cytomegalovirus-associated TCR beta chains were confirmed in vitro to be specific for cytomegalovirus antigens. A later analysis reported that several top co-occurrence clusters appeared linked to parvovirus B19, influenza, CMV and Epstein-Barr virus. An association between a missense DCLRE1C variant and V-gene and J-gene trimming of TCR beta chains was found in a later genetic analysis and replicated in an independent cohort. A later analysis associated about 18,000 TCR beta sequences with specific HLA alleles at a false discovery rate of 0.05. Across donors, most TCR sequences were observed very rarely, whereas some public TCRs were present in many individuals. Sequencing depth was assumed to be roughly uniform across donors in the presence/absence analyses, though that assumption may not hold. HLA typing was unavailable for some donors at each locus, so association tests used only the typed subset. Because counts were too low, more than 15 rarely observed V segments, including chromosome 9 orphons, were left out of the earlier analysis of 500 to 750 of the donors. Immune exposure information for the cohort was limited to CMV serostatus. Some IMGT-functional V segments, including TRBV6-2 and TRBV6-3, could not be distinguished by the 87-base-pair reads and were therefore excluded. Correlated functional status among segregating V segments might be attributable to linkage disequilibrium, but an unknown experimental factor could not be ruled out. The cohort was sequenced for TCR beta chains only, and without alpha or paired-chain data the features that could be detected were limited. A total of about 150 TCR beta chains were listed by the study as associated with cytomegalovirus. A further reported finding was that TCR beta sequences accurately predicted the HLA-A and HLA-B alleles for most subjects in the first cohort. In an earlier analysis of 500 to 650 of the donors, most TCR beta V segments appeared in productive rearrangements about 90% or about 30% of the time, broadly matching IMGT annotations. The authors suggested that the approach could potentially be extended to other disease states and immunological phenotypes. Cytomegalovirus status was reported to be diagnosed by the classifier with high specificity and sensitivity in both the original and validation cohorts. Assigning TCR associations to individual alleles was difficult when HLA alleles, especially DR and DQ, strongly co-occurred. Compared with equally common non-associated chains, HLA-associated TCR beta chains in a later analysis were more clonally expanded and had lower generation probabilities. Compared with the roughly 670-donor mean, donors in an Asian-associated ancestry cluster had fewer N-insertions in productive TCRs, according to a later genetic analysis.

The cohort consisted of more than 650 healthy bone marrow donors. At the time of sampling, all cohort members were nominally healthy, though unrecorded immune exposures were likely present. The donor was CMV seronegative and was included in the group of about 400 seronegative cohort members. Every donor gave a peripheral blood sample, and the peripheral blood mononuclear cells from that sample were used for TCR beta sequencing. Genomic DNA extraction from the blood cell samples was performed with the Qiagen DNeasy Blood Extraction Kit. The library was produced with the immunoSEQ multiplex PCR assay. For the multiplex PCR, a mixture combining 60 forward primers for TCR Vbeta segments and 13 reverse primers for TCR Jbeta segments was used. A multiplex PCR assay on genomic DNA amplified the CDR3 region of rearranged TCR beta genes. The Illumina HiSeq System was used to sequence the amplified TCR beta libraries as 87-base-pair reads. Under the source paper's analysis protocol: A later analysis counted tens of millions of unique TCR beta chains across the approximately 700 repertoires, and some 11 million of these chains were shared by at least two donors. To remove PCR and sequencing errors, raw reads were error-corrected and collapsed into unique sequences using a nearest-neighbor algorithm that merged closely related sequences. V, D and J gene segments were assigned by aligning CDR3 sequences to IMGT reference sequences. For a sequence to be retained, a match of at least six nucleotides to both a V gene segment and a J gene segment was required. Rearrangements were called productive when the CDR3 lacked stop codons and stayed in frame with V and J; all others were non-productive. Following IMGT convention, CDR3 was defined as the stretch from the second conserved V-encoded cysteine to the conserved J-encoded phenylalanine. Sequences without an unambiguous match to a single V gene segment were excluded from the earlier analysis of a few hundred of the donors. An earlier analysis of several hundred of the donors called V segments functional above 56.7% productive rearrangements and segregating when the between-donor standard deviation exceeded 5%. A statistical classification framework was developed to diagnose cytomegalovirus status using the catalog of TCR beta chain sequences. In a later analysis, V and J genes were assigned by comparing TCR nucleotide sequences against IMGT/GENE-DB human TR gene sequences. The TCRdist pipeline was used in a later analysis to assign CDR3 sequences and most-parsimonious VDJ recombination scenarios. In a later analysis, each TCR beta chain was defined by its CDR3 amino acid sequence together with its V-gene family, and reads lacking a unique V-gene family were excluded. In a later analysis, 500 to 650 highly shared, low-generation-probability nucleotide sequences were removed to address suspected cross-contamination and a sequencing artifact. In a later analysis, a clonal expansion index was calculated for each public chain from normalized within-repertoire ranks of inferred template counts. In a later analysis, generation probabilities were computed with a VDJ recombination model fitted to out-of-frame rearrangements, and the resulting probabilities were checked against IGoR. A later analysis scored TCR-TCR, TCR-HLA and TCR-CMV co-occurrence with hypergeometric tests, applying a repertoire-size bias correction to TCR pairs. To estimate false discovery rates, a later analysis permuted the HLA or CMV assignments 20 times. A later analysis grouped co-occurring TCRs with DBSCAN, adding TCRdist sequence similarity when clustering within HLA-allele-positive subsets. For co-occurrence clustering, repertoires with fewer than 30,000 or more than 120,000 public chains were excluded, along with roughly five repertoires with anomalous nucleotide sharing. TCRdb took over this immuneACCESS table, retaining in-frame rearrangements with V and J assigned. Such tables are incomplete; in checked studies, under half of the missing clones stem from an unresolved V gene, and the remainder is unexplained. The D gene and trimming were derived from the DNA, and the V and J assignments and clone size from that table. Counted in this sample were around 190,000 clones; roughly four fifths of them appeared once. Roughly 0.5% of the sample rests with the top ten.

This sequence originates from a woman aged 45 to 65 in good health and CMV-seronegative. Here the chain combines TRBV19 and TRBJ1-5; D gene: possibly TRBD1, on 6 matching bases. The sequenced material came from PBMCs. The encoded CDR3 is CASSIIATGLEGNQPQHF. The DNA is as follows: TGTGCCAGTAGTATAATTGCCACAGGGTTGGAAGGCAATCAGCCCCAGCATTTT.